This T cell receptor (beta chain) is drawn from a study of T cells in Graves' hyperthyroidism and ophthalmopathy. J lost 0 bases, V lost 8 bases, and 7 bases had no gene match. Germline V gene data show CDR1 as SNHLY and CDR2 as FYNNEI. The CDR3 extends over 16 amino acids. In patients aged 18 to 65, hyperthyroidism was newly diagnosed, with duration under 2 months. Thyroid ultrasound, orbital computed tomography, clinical symptoms, and serum thyroxine and TRAb underpinned diagnoses. Source material for PBMCs was 10 ml fresh peripheral blood. This clonotype was recorded many times. TCR beta CDR3 regions were amplified from RNA transcripts. Using the HTBI primer set, a first-round RT-PCR was run on the TCR CDR3. TCRdb independently ran MiXCR on the multiplex PCR reads; one entry per CDR3 protein. The table includes around 380,000 distinct CDR3 sequences, roughly 13% detected once.

The receptor comes from a man aged 25-45 years with Graves' hyperthyroidism that later progressed to Graves' ophthalmopathy. The sequencing input was blood. The chain employs TRBV2 and TRBJ2-1; 10 bases are a match to TRBD2. In nucleotides, the CDR3 is TGTGCCAGCCGAGGGCTAGCGGGGGTCTCCTACAATGAGCAGTTCTTC. It encodes CASRGLAGVSYNEQFF.